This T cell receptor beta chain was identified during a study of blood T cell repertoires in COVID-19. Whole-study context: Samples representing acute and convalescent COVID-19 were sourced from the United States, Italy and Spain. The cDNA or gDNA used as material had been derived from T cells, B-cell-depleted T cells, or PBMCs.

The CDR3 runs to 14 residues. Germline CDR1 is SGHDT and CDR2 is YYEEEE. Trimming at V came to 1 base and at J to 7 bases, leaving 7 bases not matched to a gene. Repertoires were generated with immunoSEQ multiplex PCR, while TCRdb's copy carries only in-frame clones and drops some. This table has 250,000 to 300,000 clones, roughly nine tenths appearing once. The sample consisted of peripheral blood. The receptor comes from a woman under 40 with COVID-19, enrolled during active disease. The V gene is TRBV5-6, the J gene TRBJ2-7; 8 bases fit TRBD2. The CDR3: CASSLRTSPKEQYF. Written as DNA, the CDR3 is TGTGCCAGCAGCTTGAGGACTAGCCCTAAGGAGCAGTACTTC.